Included here is one TCR beta chain sequence, with context. The sample belongs to a study of shared clonotypes between healthy human individuals. V was shortened by 1 base and J by 4 bases, with 14 bases between the two germline ends. Germline lookup yields CDR1 LNHNV and CDR2 YYDKDF (reference sequence). There are 15 residues in the CDR3. CD8 cells regarded as naive lacked CD45RO, were positively chosen for CCR7, and omitted terminally differentiated effector memory CD45RA+ cells. Assay execution took place at the deep level. In the authors' workflow: Without quality scores, immunoSEQ junctional reads could not be filtered like full-length reads. Repertoires were generated with immunoSEQ multiplex PCR, while TCRdb's copy carries only in-frame clones and drops some. V and J calls and clone size are those listed in that table; D and trimming were worked out from the DNA. The sample includes hundreds of thousands of clones, roughly 96% of them seen just once.

The sequenced sample was naive CD8+ T cells sorted from blood. The receptor was isolated from a woman aged 25 to 45 in good health. The chain uses TRBV15 and TRBJ2-7; D uncertain. CDR3 residues: CATSRVTLGQYEQYF. CDR3 DNA sequence: TGTGCCACCAGCAGAGTCACCCTTGGCCAGTACGAGCAGTACTTC.